This T cell receptor (beta chain) was sequenced during a study of blood T cell repertoires in COVID-19. Study context: Samples came from the United States, Italy and Spain, spanning acute and convalescent COVID-19. Nucleic acid was either cDNA or gDNA, and it came from T cells, B-cell-depleted T cells, or PBMCs.

Trimming cost V 6 bases and J 3 bases; bases outside gene matches: 5. The CDR3 loop spans 14 amino acids. Per the germline V gene, CDR1 is LGHNA and CDR2 is YNFKEQ. As handled by the study authors: How many nucleated cells were present was estimated from reference gene primer amplification. Some clones are missing from TCRdb's copy, which holds only in-frame ones; the method was immunoSEQ multiplex PCR. Clone size and the V and J calls come from that table; the DNA yielded D and trimming. The data contain around 280,000 clones, around 85% of them seen just once; the ten biggest clones take up around 4.2%.

The receptor was derived from a woman aged 45-65 years with active or convalescent COVID-19. This chain connects TRBV4-2 to TRBJ2-7; 10 bases match TRBD1. Sequenced input: peripheral blood. Here the CDR3 reads CASRPRTGGYEQYF. DNA of the CDR3: TGTGCCAGCAGACCCAGGACAGGGGGCTACGAGCAGTACTTC.